The 27 T cell receptor beta chains below were found in one sample sequenced in a study of blood T cell repertoires in COVID-19. Libraries were prepared by immunoSEQ multiplex PCR; TCRdb keeps only in-frame clonotypes and omits some of them. The data show fewer than 70,000 clones, about 87% seen once. Sequenced: peripheral blood. The source of these receptors is a man in his fifties or sixties with active or convalescent COVID-19.

The chain recombines TRBV11-2 with TRBJ1-5; no definite D call. Between the trimmed V and J ends, which lost 1 base and 4 bases, there was a span of 8 bases. The CDR3 runs to 14 residues. Per germline, CDR1 SGHAT and CDR2 FQNNGV. In nucleotides, the CDR3 is TGTGCCAGCAGCTTAGGGCCGAAGAATCAGCCCCAGCATTTT. Translating it yields CASSLGPKNQPQHF.

The DNA of the CDR3 is TGCGCCAGCAGCTTGGCCGGGACAGGCCCAGAGGAGGAACACACCTTC. The encoded protein is CASSLAGTGPEEEHTF. The chain couples TRBV5-1 to TRBJ1-2; 8 nucleotides align to TRBD1. The V gene's germline CDR1 is SGHRS and CDR2 YFSETQ. This CDR3 comprises 16 residues. After removal of 0 bases from V and 12 bases from J, the junction contained 16 bases not matched to a gene.

Written as DNA, the CDR3 is TGTGCCAGCAGCCCGACTAGCGGGAGGATGGGCACAGATACGCAGTATTTT. This codes for CASSPTSGRMGTDTQYF. The chain has TRBV5-4 and TRBJ2-3; 13 nucleotides align to TRBD2. The CDR3 is made up of 17 amino acids. The germline gives CDR1 SGHNT, CDR2 YYREEE (reference sequence). J lost 1 base, V lost 4 bases, and 6 bases had no gene match.

This clone was counted between two and nine times. The chain links TRBV7-2 to TRBJ2-7; unclear D gene. The CDR3 is 12 amino acids. Per germline, CDR1 SGHTA and CDR2 FQGNSA. V lost 5 bases and J lost 3, with 8 bases in between. The CDR3 DNA follows: TGTGCCAGCAGCCTCCCCTACTACGAGCAGTACTTC. It translates to CASSLPYYEQYF.

Only one count was recorded for this clone. V usage is TRBV19 and J usage is TRBJ1-2; D is possibly TRBD1 (5 bases). The germline V gene encodes CDR1 LNHDA and CDR2 SQIVND (reference sequence). The CDR3 covers 14 residues. V gave up 5 bases and J gave up 6 bases, with 16 bases separating them. For the CDR3, the DNA is TGTGCCAGTAGTCCCACGGGTGGGGCGGATGGCTACACCTTC. This codes for CASSPTGGADGYTF.

This chain joins TRBV5-5 and TRBJ2-7, with a weak D call TRBD2 (6 bases). CDR1 and CDR2 (germline): SGHKS, YYEKEE (reference sequence). The CDR3 is made up of 15 amino acids. Trimming removed 4 bases from V and 2 bases from J, with 16 bases in between. DNA for the CDR3: TGTGCCAGCAGCCTGGGACTCCAAGTCACCTACGAGCAGTACTTC. It translates to CASSLGLQVTYEQYF.

The table lists this clone with a few counts. This sequence joins TRBV19 and TRBJ2-2; the D gene is possibly TRBD2 (5 bases). This CDR3 has 14 residues. The germline gives CDR1 LNHDA, CDR2 SQIVND (reference sequence). Trimming took off 8 bases at V and 0 bases at J, with 10 bases between the two ends. The CDR3 DNA sequence: TGTGCCAGTGGGAGAGCAACGAACACCGGGGAGCTGTTTTTT. Amino acid sequence: CASGRATNTGELFF.

The rearrangement uses TRBV5-4 and TRBJ2-1; maybe TRBD2 (5 bases). Germline V lookup: CDR1 SGHNT, CDR2 YYREEE (reference sequence). This CDR3 spans 14 amino acids. Trimming shortened V by 0 bases and J by 4 bases, and 8 bases separated the two germline ends. CDR3 coding DNA: TGTGCCAGCAGCTTGGCCGGGAATTACAATGAGCAGTTCTTC. Its protein is CASSLAGNYNEQFF.

The chain joins TRBV3-1 (or the pseudogene TRBV3-2) to TRBJ1-1; 7 bases are shared with TRBD1. This CDR3 region has 14 residues. The germline CDR1 and CDR2 sequences are LGHDT and YNNKEL (reference sequence). With V trimmed by 2 bases and J by 5 bases, 5 bases remained unmatched. The CDR3 nucleotides are TGTGCCAGCAGCCAAACAGGGGCGCGGACTGAAGCTTTCTTT. This encodes CASSQTGARTEAFF.

DNA of the CDR3: TGCGCCAGCAGTTTAACTGACAGCCTGGAGACCCAGTACTTC. Amino acids: CASSLTDSLETQYF. The rearrangement links TRBV5-1 to TRBJ2-5, with a possible D match to TRBD1 (5 bases). Germline V CDR1 and CDR2: SGHRS, YFSETQ. V was cut by 5 bases and J by 5 bases, with 16 bases left in between. The CDR3 extends over 14 amino acids. Full variable domain (rest looked up from reference TRBV5-1 and TRBJ2-5): KAGVTQTPRYLIKTRGQQVTLSCSPISGHRSVSWYQQTPGQGLQFLFEYFSETQRNKGNFPGRFSGRQFSNSRSEMNVSTLELGDSALYLCASSLTDSLETQYFGPGTRLLVL.

V is TRBV28 and J is TRBJ2-2, with 7 bases aligning to TRBD2. The trim removed 10 bases at V and 1 base at J, leaving 6 bases unmatched. The CDR3 is 14 amino acids. Germline V gene data show CDR1 as MDHEN and CDR2 as SYDVKM. The CDR3 is CAILPGGNTGELFF. The CDR3 bases are TGTGCCATTCTACCGGGGGGGAACACCGGGGAGCTGTTTTTT.

The chain uses TRBV3-1 (or the pseudogene TRBV3-2) and TRBJ2-3; 14 nucleotides match TRBD2. V lost 3 bases and J lost 0; bases outside the gene matches: 5. CDR1 is LGHDT, CDR2 YNNKEL, per germline (reference sequence). The length of the CDR3 is 18 residues. Here the CDR3 DNA reads TGTGCCAGCAGCCAGGGGACTAGCGGGAGAAAGAGCACAGATACGCAGTATTTT. It translates to CASSQGTSGRKSTDTQYF.

The chain employs TRBV6-9 and TRBJ1-3; D is unclear. The CDR3 runs 14 residues. Deletions cut 3 bases from V and 4 bases from J, with 10 bases between. Germline V CDR1 and CDR2: MNHGY, SVAAGI. CDR3 nucleotides: TGTGCCAGCAGTTACAGTGGGCGAGGAAACACCATATATTTT. Translated: CASSYSGRGNTIYF.

The chain is built from TRBV30 and TRBJ1-5; TRBD1 matches 8 bases. CDR1 GTSNPN and CDR2 SVGIG come from the germline V gene (reference sequence). The V and J ends lost 1 base and 2 bases, in that order; junction bases with no gene match: 7. The CDR3 length is 16 residues. This chain's CDR3 is CAWSGQGAFGNQPQHF. The CDR3 DNA follows: TGTGCCTGGAGTGGTCAGGGGGCGTTCGGCAATCAGCCCCAGCATTTT.

This chain links TRBV5-5 with TRBJ1-3; the D is unclear. The CDR3 runs to 15 residues. Germline-derived CDR1 and CDR2 are SGHKS and YYEKEE (reference sequence). Trimming took off 0 bases at V and 5 bases at J, with 12 bases between the two ends. The CDR3 nucleotides are TGTGCCAGCAGCTTGGAGTATAGCGCCAGAAACACCATATATTTT. It translates to CASSLEYSARNTIYF.

This clone was seen only a few times. This rearrangement joins TRBV11-3 to TRBJ2-1, with a tentative D call TRBD2 (5 bases). Trimming cost V 1 base and J 6 bases, with 13 bases left between them. The CDR3 covers 15 residues. Germline V gene lookup returns CDR1 SGHNT and CDR2 YENEEA. This CDR3 reads CASSLAVGTSNEQFF. Written as DNA, the CDR3 is TGTGCCAGCAGCTTAGCGGTGGGAACTAGCAATGAGCAGTTCTTC.

This sequence joins TRBV5-1 and TRBJ2-3; 8 bases are a match to TRBD2. The CDR3 extends over 14 amino acids. The V and J ends lost 3 bases and 4 bases, in that order; junction bases with no gene match: 4. The germline CDR1 and CDR2 sequences are SGHRS and YFSETQ. The CDR3 loop is CASSSREGADTQYF. DNA of the CDR3: TGCGCCAGCAGCTCACGGGAGGGGGCAGATACGCAGTATTTT.

This sequence joins TRBV5-5 and TRBJ2-7; a possible D gene is TRBD1 (6 bases). V was trimmed by 1 base and J by 0 bases, leaving 8 bases between them. This CDR3 contains 14 residues. Germline V CDR1 and CDR2: SGHKS, YYEKEE (reference sequence). CDR3 sequence: CASSLTGPSYEQYF. As DNA, the CDR3 is TGTGCCAGCAGCTTGACAGGGCCCTCCTACGAGCAGTACTTC.

This sequence joins TRBV28 and TRBJ2-1; TRBD2 aligns across 8 bases. CDR1 and CDR2 (germline): MDHEN, SYDVKM. The junction had 6 bases not matched to a gene; V was cut back by 2 bases and J by 3 bases. There are 16 residues in the CDR3. CDR3 residues: CASSLGSSGNYNEQFF. As DNA, the CDR3 is TGTGCCAGCAGTTTAGGAAGTAGCGGGAACTACAATGAGCAGTTCTTC.

The CDR3 here is CASSLVGTGVVANEKLFF. The CDR3 DNA sequence: TGTGCCAGCAGCTTGGTTGGGACAGGGGTTGTTGCTAATGAAAAACTGTTTTTT. The V and J genes are TRBV5-6 and TRBJ1-4; 10 bases agree with TRBD1. This CDR3 comprises 18 residues. Trimming removed 0 bases from V and 3 bases from J; junction bases left unmatched: 8. From germline, CDR1 is SGHDT and CDR2 YYEEEE.

The chain is built from TRBV6-6 and TRBJ1-1; TRBD1 agrees at 9 bases. The germline gives CDR1 MNHNY, CDR2 SVGAGI (reference sequence). V lost 4 bases, J lost 3 bases, and 6 bases stayed unmatched. This CDR3 contains 15 residues. The CDR3 nucleotides are TGTGCCAGCAGTTTCCGGGACAGGGAGGACACTGAAGCTTTCTTT. Translation: CASSFRDREDTEAFF.

V gene TRBV2 combines with J gene TRBJ2-7, with a weak D call TRBD2 (7 bases). This CDR3 spans 16 amino acids. From germline, CDR1 is SNHLY and CDR2 FYNNEI. Trimming cost V 3 bases and J 4 bases, with 19 bases left between them. CDR3 sequence reads: CASSEGQTRGGYEQYF. The CDR3 DNA follows: TGTGCCAGCAGTGAGGGACAAACCAGGGGAGGGTACGAGCAGTACTTC.

The chain couples TRBV12-5 to TRBJ2-7, with 15 bases matching TRBD2. J gave up 3 bases and V 6 bases, and 9 bases lay outside the gene matches. The germline V gene has CDR1 LGHNT and CDR2 FRNRAP. The CDR3 length is 17 residues. CDR3 protein: CASGRGGLAGGYYEQYF. CDR3 nucleotide sequence: TGTGCTAGTGGCCGGGGGGGACTAGCGGGAGGATACTACGAGCAGTACTTC.

This chain uses TRBV7-6 with TRBJ1-4; unclear D gene. The germline gives CDR1 SGHVS, CDR2 FNYEAQ. This CDR3 is built from 14 residues. V gave up 5 bases and J gave up 3 bases, with 10 bases separating them. The chain's CDR3 is CASSPHTANEKLFF. CDR3 sequence (DNA): TGTGCCAGCAGCCCCCATACGGCTAATGAAAAACTGTTTTTT.

The chain joins TRBV19 to TRBJ2-1; 10 bases fit TRBD2. Per germline, CDR1 LNHDA and CDR2 SQIVND (reference sequence). Trimming cost V 4 bases and J 5 bases; bases outside gene matches: 5. CDR3 size: 15 residues. For the CDR3, the DNA is TGTGCCAGTAGTACCTCACTAGCGGGAAACAATGAGCAGTTCTTC. Translated, it gives CASSTSLAGNNEQFF.

V and J are TRBV5-1 and TRBJ2-1, with 9 bases identical to TRBD2. Germline V gene sequence: CDR1 SGHRS, CDR2 YFSETQ. This CDR3 spans 17 amino acids. Losses at the gene ends were 4 bases for V and 0 bases for J; bases not matched to a gene: 8. CDR3 protein: CASSPGLAIGSYNEQFF. The CDR3 DNA sequence: TGCGCCAGCAGCCCGGGACTAGCCATCGGCTCCTACAATGAGCAGTTCTTC.

The V call is TRBV3-1 (or the pseudogene TRBV3-2), the J call TRBJ1-1; D gene uncertain. CDR3 length: 16 amino acids. Trimming stripped 4 bases from V and 2 bases from J, with 17 bases between. Per the germline V gene, CDR1 is LGHDT and CDR2 is YNNKEL (reference sequence). CDR3 sequence reads: CASSPSRPGKNTEAFF. In DNA form, the CDR3 reads TGTGCCAGCAGCCCTTCTCGCCCGGGAAAAAACACTGAAGCTTTCTTT.